This record looks at one TCR beta chain sequence and its context. The source of the sample is a study of monozygotic twins with inflammatory bowel disease. Per the germline V gene, CDR1 is SGHTA and CDR2 is FQGNSA. This CDR3 spans 13 amino acids. For each CDR3 protein, TCRdb gives one entry from its re-call of the 5' RACE reads, without DNA. This table lists 160,000 or so distinct CDR3 sequences. The chain joins TRBV7-2 to TRBJ1-4. The sequenced sample was blood. This clonotype was obtained from a human donor with ulcerative colitis or Crohn's disease, or a healthy co-twin of an affected twin (not recorded which). The CDR3 sequence: CASSGGLREKLFF.